These 29 T cell receptor beta chains were sequenced from one sample in a study of T cell responses to AZD1222 COVID-19 vaccine. Only in-frame clones appear in the TCRdb table, and some are missing; sequencing was by immunoSEQ multiplex PCR. Of about 150,000 clones in the sample, roughly 91% were seen once. The input for sequencing was peripheral blood, taken on day 0 of AZD1222 vaccination. The receptors shown here come from an adult in good health.

The chain links TRBV4-3 to TRBJ1-2; D may be TRBD1 (5 bases). The germline V gene encodes CDR1 LGHNA and CDR2 YSLEER. Trimming shortened V by 0 bases and J by 2 bases, and 13 bases separated the two germline ends. This CDR3 comprises 16 residues. The CDR3 loop reads CASSQEILQANYGYTF. Written as DNA, the CDR3 is TGCGCCAGCAGCCAAGAGATTCTACAGGCGAACTATGGCTACACCTTC.

V gene TRBV7-9 combines with J gene TRBJ1-1; TRBD1 aligns across 9 bases. The trim removed 4 bases at V and 7 bases at J, leaving 7 bases unmatched. Germline CDR1 SEHNR, CDR2 FQNEAQ (reference sequence). The CDR3 is 14 residues long. CDR3 nucleotides: TGTGCCAGCAGCTCTAACAGGGGGCAGGATGAAGCTTTCTTT. This codes for CASSSNRGQDEAFF.

This chain links TRBV3-1 (or the pseudogene TRBV3-2) with TRBJ1-6; the match to TRBD1 covers 8 bases. The CDR3 is 14 residues long. J was trimmed by 10 bases and V by 4 bases; bases with no gene match: 6. Germline V gives CDR1 LGHDT, CDR2 YNNKEL (reference sequence). In DNA, the CDR3 is TGTGCCAGCAGCCCTACAGGGGGTAAGTCACCCCTCCACTTT. Its protein product is CASSPTGGKSPLHF.

The chain carries TRBV5-1 and TRBJ2-7, with 9 bases fitting TRBD2. Germline V CDR1 and CDR2: SGHRS, YFSETQ. The CDR3 spans 18 residues. After removal of 0 bases from V and 3 bases from J, the junction contained 13 bases not matched to a gene. CDR3 in amino acids: CASSLGLAASRGLYEQYF. As DNA, the CDR3 is TGCGCCAGCAGCTTGGGACTAGCGGCTTCCCGAGGGCTCTACGAGCAGTACTTC. Combining the CDR3 with reference TRBV5-1 and TRBJ2-7 gives the whole variable domain KAGVTQTPRYLIKTRGQQVTLSCSPISGHRSVSWYQQTPGQGLQFLFEYFSETQRNKGNFPGRFSGRQFSNSRSEMNVSTLELGDSALYLCASSLGLAASRGLYEQYFGPGTRLTVT.

This chain joins TRBV4-1 and TRBJ2-3; the match to TRBD1 covers 7 bases. Per the germline V gene, CDR1 is MGHRA and CDR2 is YSYEKL. V lost 4 bases to trimming and J lost 2 bases; unmatched junction nucleotides: 9. The CDR3 is 16 residues long. CDR3 region: CASSRMTGTSTDTQYF. DNA for the CDR3: TGCGCCAGCAGCCGGATGACAGGGACCTCCACAGATACGCAGTATTTT.

V usage is TRBV10-3 and J usage is TRBJ1-2; D is perhaps TRBD1 (6 bases). The CDR3 contains 15 residues. Germline V CDR1 and CDR2: ENHRY, SYGVKD. The V end lost 7 bases, the J end lost 3 bases, and 18 bases lay between the germline ends. The CDR3 coding sequence is TGTGCCATCAATTATGGGGGGCTTGTGGACTATGGCTACACCTTC. As protein: CAINYGGLVDYGYTF.

The rearrangement links TRBV11-3 to TRBJ2-4; 7 nucleotides match TRBD1. Losses at the gene ends were 5 bases for V and 8 bases for J; bases not matched to a gene: 12. Germline loops: CDR1 SGHNT, CDR2 YENEEA. The CDR3 contains 15 residues. CDR3 sequence: CASSNPDRPADIQYF. CDR3 DNA sequence: TGTGCCAGCAGCAATCCGGACAGGCCGGCGGACATTCAGTACTTC. The entire variable domain, with the rest obtained from reference TRBV11-3 and TRBJ2-4, is as follows: EAGVVQSPRYKIIEKKQPVAFWCNPISGHNTLYWYLQNLGQGPELLIRYENEEAVDDSQLPKDRFSAERLKGVDSTLKIQPAELGDSAVYLCASSNPDRPADIQYFGAGTRLSVL.

This clone was seen just once. V and J are TRBV20-1 and TRBJ1-1; D is perhaps TRBD1 (6 bases). Trimming removed 3 bases from V and 4 bases from J, with 15 bases in between. CDR1 and CDR2 (germline): DFQATT, SNEGSKA (reference sequence). The CDR3 loop spans 14 amino acids. CDR3 sequence reads: CSASGGQGGTEAFF. The DNA of the CDR3 is TGCAGTGCTAGTGGGGGGCAGGGTGGCACTGAAGCTTTCTTT.

The CDR3 here is CASSFSYARGRNQPQHF. In nucleotides, the CDR3 is TGTGCCAGCAGTTTCTCCTACGCTAGGGGACGCAATCAGCCCCAGCATTTT. The chain joins TRBV2 to TRBJ1-5; perhaps TRBD1 as D (5 bases). The germline V gene has CDR1 SNHLY and CDR2 FYNNEI. V lost 5 bases and J lost 2, with 19 bases in between. The CDR3 spans 17 residues.

This chain joins TRBV28 and TRBJ2-7; perhaps TRBD1 as D (6 bases). V lost 5 bases to trimming and J lost 1 base, with 9 bases between them. Germline V lookup: CDR1 MDHEN, CDR2 SYDVKM. CDR3 length: 13 residues. DNA for the CDR3: TGTGCCAGCAGTGGGGGCCCATCCTACGAGCAGTACTTC. Translated: CASSGGPSYEQYF. Full variable domain (rest looked up from reference TRBV28 and TRBJ2-7): DVKVTQSSRYLVKRTGEKVFLECVQDMDHENMFWYRQDPGLGLRLIYFSYDVKMKEKGDIPEGYSVSREKKERFSLILESASTNQTSMYLCASSGGPSYEQYFGPGTRLTVT.

The CDR3 coding sequence is TGCAGCGCTAGATGGATGGGTAGGAGCTATGGCTACACCTTC. As protein: CSARWMGRSYGYTF. The chain joins TRBV29-1 to TRBJ1-2; D is ambiguous. This CDR3 has 14 amino acids. Trimming took off 7 bases at V and 4 bases at J, with 19 bases between the two ends. Germline loops: CDR1 SQVTM, CDR2 ANQGSEA. The full variable domain, its missing parts supplied by reference TRBV29-1 and TRBJ1-2, is SAVISQKPSRDICQRGTSLTIQCQVDSQVTMMFWYRQQPGQSLTLIATANQGSEATYESGFVIDKFPISRPNLTFSTLTVSNMSPEDSSIYLCSARWMGRSYGYTFGSGTRLTVV.

This sequence joins TRBV18 and TRBJ1-5, with D unresolved. The V and J ends lost 3 bases and 7 bases respectively, with 16 bases between them. The germline CDR1 and CDR2 sequences are KGHSH and LQKENI. The CDR3 length is 15 residues. The DNA for the CDR3 is TGTGCCAGCTCACCGGCCGGTCTCGAGGGACAGCCCCAGCATTTT. It specifies CASSPAGLEGQPQHF.

The chain has TRBV30 and TRBJ1-6; 7 bases are shared with TRBD1. V lost 1 base and J lost 10; bases outside the gene matches: 4. Germline values: CDR1 GTSNPN, CDR2 SVGIG (reference sequence). The length of the CDR3 is 13 residues. The CDR3 DNA reads TGTGCCTGGAGTGGGCAGGGACAGTCACCCCTCCACTTT. This translates into CAWSGQGQSPLHF. The full variable domain, in which reference TRBV30 and TRBJ1-6 provide the parts outside the CDR3, is SQTIHQWPATLVQPVGSPLSLECTVEGTSNPNLYWYRQAAGRGLQLLFYSVGIGQISSEVPQNLSASRPQDRQFILSSKKLLLSDSGFYLCAWSGQGQSPLHFGNGTRLTVT.

The chain has TRBV7-9 and TRBJ1-2, with D unclear. CDR1 SEHNR and CDR2 FQNEAQ come from the germline V gene (reference sequence). CDR3 length equals 13 residues. V was trimmed by 5 bases and J by 7 bases, leaving 14 bases between them. The CDR3 region is CASSHDGDSGYTF. CDR3 bases: TGTGCCAGCAGCCACGACGGAGACTCTGGCTACACCTTC. The whole variable domain, filled in from reference TRBV7-9 and TRBJ1-2, reads DTGVSQNPRHKITKRGQNVTFRCDPISEHNRLYWYRQTLGQGPEFLTYFQNEAQLEKSRLLSDRFSAERPKGSFSTLEIQRTEQGDSAMYLCASSHDGDSGYTFGSGTRLTVV.

The chain recombines TRBV7-9 with TRBJ1-1, with 7 bases matching TRBD1. The CDR3 has 15 residues. Germline V gene sequence: CDR1 SEHNR, CDR2 FQNEAQ (reference sequence). The ends lost 1 base at V and 4 bases at J; junction bases unmatched: 6. The CDR3 reads CASSLGQGVGTEAFF. The CDR3 coding sequence is TGTGCCAGCAGCTTAGGTCAGGGGGTTGGCACTGAAGCTTTCTTT.

Only a few counts were recorded for this clone. The V and J genes are TRBV25-1 and TRBJ1-3; D ambiguous. Trimming shortened V by 3 bases and J by 8 bases, and 5 bases separated the two germline ends. CDR3 length: 11 amino acids. Looked up from germline, CDR1 is MGHDK and CDR2 is SYGVNS. CDR3 residues: CASSDWDTIYF. CDR3 in DNA: TGTGCCAGCAGTGACTGGGACACCATATATTTT. The full variable domain, in which reference TRBV25-1 and TRBJ1-3 provide the parts outside the CDR3, is EADIYQTPRYLVIGTGKKITLECSQTMGHDKMYWYQQDPGMELHLIHYSYGVNSTEKGDLSSESTVSRIRTEHFPLTLESARPSHTSQYLCASSDWDTIYFGEGSWLTVV.

The genes are TRBV5-6 and TRBJ2-2; D possibly corresponds to TRBD1 (6 bases). Per germline, CDR1 SGHDT and CDR2 YYEEEE. With 2 bases removed from V and 6 bases from J, the gap between germline ends came to 11 bases. The CDR3 is made up of 14 amino acids. In DNA, the CDR3 is TGTGCCAGCAGCTTTCCCTCAGGGGCCGGGGAGCTGTTTTTT. This codes for CASSFPSGAGELFF.

V is TRBV7-9 and J is TRBJ2-1; 11 nucleotides match TRBD2. The CDR3 runs 16 residues. The V and J ends lost 5 bases and 5 bases, in that order; junction bases with no gene match: 8. CDR1 is SEHNR and CDR2 is FQNEAQ in the germline V gene (reference sequence). The CDR3 sequence is CASSPQPGLADNEQFF. The CDR3 nucleotides are TGTGCCAGCAGCCCCCAGCCGGGACTAGCGGACAATGAGCAGTTCTTC. Variable domain in full (rest from reference TRBV7-9 and TRBJ2-1): DTGVSQNPRHKITKRGQNVTFRCDPISEHNRLYWYRQTLGQGPEFLTYFQNEAQLEKSRLLSDRFSAERPKGSFSTLEIQRTEQGDSAMYLCASSPQPGLADNEQFFGPGTRLTVL.

V is TRBV19 and J is TRBJ2-5; a weak D match, TRBD2 (6 bases). With 5 bases removed from V and 4 bases from J, the gap between germline ends came to 20 bases. The length of the CDR3 is 16 residues. CDR1 is LNHDA, CDR2 SQIVND, per germline (reference sequence). In DNA, the CDR3 is TGTGCCAGTAGTCACCGCCGGGGACTTCCGCTAGAGACCCAGTACTTC. Translation: CASSHRRGLPLETQYF. Full variable domain (rest looked up from reference TRBV19 and TRBJ2-5): DGGITQSPKYLFRKEGQNVTLSCEQNLNHDAMYWYRQDPGQGLRLIYYSQIVNDFQKGDIAEGYSVSREKKESFPLTVTSAQKNPTAFYLCASSHRRGLPLETQYFGPGTRLLVL.

The V call is TRBV18, the J call TRBJ2-1; 8 positions agree with TRBD2. CDR3 size: 15 residues. Per the germline V gene, CDR1 is KGHSH and CDR2 is LQKENI. The V and J ends lost 8 bases and 3 bases, in that order; junction bases with no gene match: 9. The CDR3 DNA follows: TGTGCCAGCACCCCTCCGGGACTAGACTACAATGAGCAGTTCTTC. The encoded protein is CASTPPGLDYNEQFF.

This chain links TRBV29-1 with TRBJ2-7, with D hard to call. This CDR3 has 11 amino acids. In germline, CDR1 is SQVTM, CDR2 ANQGSEA. Trimming shortened V by 6 bases and J by 3 bases, and 9 bases separated the two germline ends. DNA for the CDR3: TGCAGCGTGGGATCCAGCTACGAGCAGTACTTC. It encodes CSVGSSYEQYF.

The gene calls are TRBV6-2 or TRBV6-3 and TRBJ2-7; D could derive from TRBD1 or TRBD2 (6 bases each). Germline V gene data show CDR1 as MNHEY and CDR2 as SVGEGT. CDR3 length equals 18 residues. V was trimmed by 6 bases and J by 6 bases, leaving 30 bases between them. As DNA, the CDR3 is TGTGCCAGCAGCCGATCCGGTTCCGTCGGGGGCTCTTTCTCCGAGCAGTACTTC. It codes for CASSRSGSVGGSFSEQYF.

The CDR3 here is CASSLFIWAGFQPQHF. Written as DNA, the CDR3 is TGTGCCAGCAGCTTGTTTATATGGGCGGGTTTTCAGCCCCAGCATTTT. This chain links TRBV5-4 with TRBJ1-5; no firm D call. CDR3 size: 16 residues. V shed 1 base and J shed 6 bases, with 17 bases lying between them. The germline V gene has CDR1 SGHNT and CDR2 YYREEE (reference sequence).

In its sample, this clone was seen a few times. The chain joins TRBV5-4 to TRBJ2-7, with TRBD1 matching over 9 bases. Trimming removed 4 bases from V and 2 bases from J; junction bases left unmatched: 16. Germline values: CDR1 SGHNT, CDR2 YYREEE (reference sequence). The CDR3 has 18 amino acids. CDR3 sequence (DNA): TGTGCCAGCAGCGCCAAAGGACAGGGGCCACGACGTGCCTACGAGCAGTACTTC. Residues: CASSAKGQGPRRAYEQYF.

The V gene is TRBV4-3, the J gene TRBJ1-4; D remains ambiguous. CDR1 is LGHNA and CDR2 is YSLEER in the germline V gene. The ends were cut back, 2 bases at V and 8 bases at J, with 6 bases in the middle. The CDR3 is 12 amino acids. The DNA of the CDR3 is TGCGCCAGCAGCCAAACTGGGGAAAAACTGTTTTTT. It translates to CASSQTGEKLFF.

This rearrangement joins TRBV18 to TRBJ1-6; tentatively, D is TRBD1 (5 bases). Germline-derived CDR1 and CDR2 are KGHSH and LQKENI. The CDR3 has 14 amino acids. V was trimmed by 5 bases and J by 10 bases, leaving 15 bases between them. The CDR3 region is CASSLAERDSPLHF. The CDR3 bases are TGTGCCAGCTCATTAGCTGAAAGGGACTCACCCCTCCACTTT.

The rearrangement uses TRBV2 and TRBJ1-4; the match to TRBD1 covers 7 bases. CDR3 size: 14 residues. Trimming removed 4 bases from V and 7 bases from J; junction bases left unmatched: 6. The germline V gene has CDR1 SNHLY and CDR2 FYNNEI. CDR3 region: CASSAGQWGEKLFF. The DNA for the CDR3 is TGTGCCAGCAGTGCGGGACAGTGGGGTGAAAAACTGTTTTTT.

J is TRBJ1-3 and V is TRBV7-2, with D unclear. Germline assignment: CDR1 SGHTA and CDR2 FQGNSA. Trimming shortened V by 2 bases and J by 0 bases, and 11 bases separated the two germline ends. The CDR3 spans 16 residues. The DNA of the CDR3 is TGTGCCAGCAGCTTAATGTCGGCCACCTCTGGAAACACCATATATTTT. Translating it yields CASSLMSATSGNTIYF. Together with reference TRBV7-2 and TRBJ1-3, the CDR3 gives the full variable domain: GAGVSQSPSNKVTEKGKDVELRCDPISGHTALYWYRQSLGQGLEFLIYFQGNSAPDKSGLPSDRFSAERTGGSVSTLTIQRTQQEDSAVYLCASSLMSATSGNTIYFGEGSWLTVV.

This chain uses TRBV3-1 (or the pseudogene TRBV3-2) with TRBJ1-2, with 7 nucleotides matching TRBD1. CDR1 and CDR2 (germline): LGHDT, YNNKEL (reference sequence). The CDR3 totals 14 residues. V was clipped by 5 bases and J by 6 bases; unmatched bases: 9. In nucleotides, the CDR3 is TGTGCCAGCAGCTACTTGTATGACAGGGATGGCTACACCTTC. Translated: CASSYLYDRDGYTF.